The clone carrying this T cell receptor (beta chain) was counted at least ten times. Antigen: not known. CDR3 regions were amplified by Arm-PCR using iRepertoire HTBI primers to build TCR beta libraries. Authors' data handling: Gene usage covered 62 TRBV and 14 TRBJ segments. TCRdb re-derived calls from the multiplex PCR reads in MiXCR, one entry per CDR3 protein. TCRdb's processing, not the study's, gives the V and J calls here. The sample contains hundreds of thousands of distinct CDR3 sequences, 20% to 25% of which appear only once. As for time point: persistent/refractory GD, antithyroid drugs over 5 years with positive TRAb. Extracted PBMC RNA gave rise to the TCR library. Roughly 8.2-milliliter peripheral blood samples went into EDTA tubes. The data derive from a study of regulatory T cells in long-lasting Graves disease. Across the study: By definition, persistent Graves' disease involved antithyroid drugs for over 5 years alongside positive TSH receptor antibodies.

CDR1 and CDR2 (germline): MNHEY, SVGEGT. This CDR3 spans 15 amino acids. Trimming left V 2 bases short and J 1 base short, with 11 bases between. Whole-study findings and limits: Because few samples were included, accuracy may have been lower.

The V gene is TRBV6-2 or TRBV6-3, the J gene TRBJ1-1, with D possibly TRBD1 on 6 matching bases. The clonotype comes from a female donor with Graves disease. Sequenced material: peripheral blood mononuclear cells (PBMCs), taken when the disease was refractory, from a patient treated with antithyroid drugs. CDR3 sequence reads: CASSYGGHPNTEAFF. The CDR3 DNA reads TGTGCCAGCAGTTACGGGGGACACCCGAACACTGAAGCTTTCTTT.